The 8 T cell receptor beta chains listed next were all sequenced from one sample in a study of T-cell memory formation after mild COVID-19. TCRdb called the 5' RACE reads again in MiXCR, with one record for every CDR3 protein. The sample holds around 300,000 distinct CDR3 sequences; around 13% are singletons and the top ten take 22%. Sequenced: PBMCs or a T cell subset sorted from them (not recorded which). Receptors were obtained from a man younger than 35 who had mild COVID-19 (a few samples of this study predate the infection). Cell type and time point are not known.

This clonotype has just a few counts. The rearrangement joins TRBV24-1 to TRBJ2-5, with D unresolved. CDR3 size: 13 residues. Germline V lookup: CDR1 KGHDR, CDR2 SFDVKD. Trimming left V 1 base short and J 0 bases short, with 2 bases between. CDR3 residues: CATSDLYQETQYF. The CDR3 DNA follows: TGTGCCACCAGTGATTTATACCAAGAGACCCAGTACTTC.

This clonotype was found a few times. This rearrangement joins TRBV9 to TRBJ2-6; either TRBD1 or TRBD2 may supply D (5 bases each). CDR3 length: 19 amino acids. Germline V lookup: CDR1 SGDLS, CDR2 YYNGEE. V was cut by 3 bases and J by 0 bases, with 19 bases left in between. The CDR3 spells CASSAQEEDTYSGANVLTF. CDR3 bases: TGTGCCAGCAGCGCCCAAGAGGAGGACACCTACTCTGGGGCCAACGTCCTGACTTTC.

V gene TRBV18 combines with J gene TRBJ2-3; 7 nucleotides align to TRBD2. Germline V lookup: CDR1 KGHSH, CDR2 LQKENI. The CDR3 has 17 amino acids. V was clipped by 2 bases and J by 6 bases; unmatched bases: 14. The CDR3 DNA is TGTGCCAGCTCACCAACGGGGGGATCACGTCGGGCGGATACGCAGTATTTT. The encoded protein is CASSPTGGSRRADTQYF.

The DNA for the CDR3 is TGTGCCAGCAGCTTGTCTGCCCACACCACCGGGGAGCTGTTTTTT. Translating gives CASSLSAHTTGELFF. The rearrangement links TRBV5-6 to TRBJ2-2; no reliable D call. Per the germline V gene, CDR1 is SGHDT and CDR2 is YYEEEE. V was clipped by 1 base and J by 4 bases, with 11 bases between them. There are 15 residues in the CDR3.

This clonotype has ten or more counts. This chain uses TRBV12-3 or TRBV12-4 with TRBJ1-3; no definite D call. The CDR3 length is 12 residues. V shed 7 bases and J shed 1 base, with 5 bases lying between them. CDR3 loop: CASTTSGNTIYF. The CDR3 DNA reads TGTGCCAGCACCACATCTGGAAACACCATATATTTT.

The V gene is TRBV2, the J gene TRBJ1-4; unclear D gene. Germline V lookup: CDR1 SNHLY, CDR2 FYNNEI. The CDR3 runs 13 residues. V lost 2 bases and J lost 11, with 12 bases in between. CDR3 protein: CASSETQRDKLFF. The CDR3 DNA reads TGTGCCAGCAGTGAAACCCAGCGGGATAAACTGTTTTTT.

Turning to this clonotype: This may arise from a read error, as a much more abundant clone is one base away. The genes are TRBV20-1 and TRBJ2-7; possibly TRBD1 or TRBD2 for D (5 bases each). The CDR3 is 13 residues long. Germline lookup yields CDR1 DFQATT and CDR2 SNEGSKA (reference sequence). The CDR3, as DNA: TGCATTGCTCCAAAGAGGGACCCCTACGAGCAGTACGTC. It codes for CIAPKRDPYEQYV.

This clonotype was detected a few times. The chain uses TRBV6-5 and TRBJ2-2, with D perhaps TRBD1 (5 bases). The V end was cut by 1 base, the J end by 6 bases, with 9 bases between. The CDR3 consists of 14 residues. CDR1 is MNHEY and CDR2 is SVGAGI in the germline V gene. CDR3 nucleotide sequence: TGTGCCAGCAGTTACTACGCAGGGCCCGGGGAGCTGTTTTTT. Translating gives CASSYYAGPGELFF.